This is a list of T cell receptor beta chains from one sample in a study of cytomegalovirus exposure and HLA in healthy donors. Clones were read by immunoSEQ multiplex PCR, and TCRdb kept only the in-frame ones, dropping some. The sample records 100,000 to 120,000 clones, about 64% being singletons. Sequenced material: PBMCs. The receptors here all came from a man aged 18 to 35 in good health and CMV-seropositive. CDR3s include the opening cysteine and the closing phenylalanine or tryptophan. The D gene is left open where the match is weak. The listing skips clone size in some rows; elsewhere it reads once, few, many or a size class.

CASTRTGPYEQYF | TGTGCCAGCACCCGGACTGGGCCCTACGAGCAGTACTTC | TRBJ2-7 | . | TRBV6-1 | few
CACRWGLGQPQHF | TGTGCCTGCAGGTGGGGCTTGGGGCAGCCCCAGCATTTT | TRBJ1-5 | . | TRBV30 | .
CASSLTSSSYNEQFF | TGTGCCAGCAGTCTGACGTCTAGCTCCTACAATGAGCAGTTCTTC | TRBJ2-1 | . | TRBV7-6 | .
CASYRSGTDTQYF | TGTGCCAGCTACCGATCAGGGACAGATACGCAGTATTTT | TRBJ2-3 | . | TRBV6-6 | .
CASRAWQAGETQYF | TGTGCCAGCAGGGCCTGGCAGGCTGGGGAGACCCAGTACTTC | TRBJ2-5 | . | TRBV2 | .
CASSLGPISGNTIYF | TGCGCCAGCAGCTTGGGGCCGATATCTGGAAACACCATATATTTT | TRBJ1-3 | . | TRBV5-1 | .
CACPKQGKAYEQYF | TGTGCCTGCCCTAAACAGGGGAAGGCCTACGAGCAGTACTTC | TRBJ2-7 | TRBD1 | TRBV30 | .
CALNPGLAGGSGYNEQFF | TGTGCCCTTAATCCCGGACTAGCGGGGGGTTCTGGCTACAATGAGCAGTTCTTC | TRBJ2-1 | TRBD2 | TRBV30 | .
CASSLALMSYSLYTEAFF | TGTGCCAGCAGCTTAGCGCTTATGAGCTACTCCCTTTACACTGAAGCTTTCTTT | TRBJ1-1 | . | TRBV7-9 | .
CASRRTGDSPLHF | TGTGCCAGCAGGCGGACAGGGGATTCACCCCTCCACTTT | TRBJ1-6 | TRBD1 | TRBV6-5 | .
CASSLNTGTSETQYF | TGCGCCAGCAGCTTGAATACCGGGACATCGGAGACCCAGTACTTC | TRBJ2-5 | . | TRBV5-1 | .
CASSPTATGRHEQYF | TGTGCCAGCTCCCCGACGGCAACTGGGCGACACGAGCAGTACTTC | TRBJ2-7 | . | TRBV18 | .
CASSLALAGVGTDTQYF | TGCGCCAGCAGCTTGGCTCTAGCGGGGGTGGGCACAGATACGCAGTATTTT | TRBJ2-3 | TRBD2 | TRBV5-1 | .
CASRGRAGWRTDTQYF | TGCGCCAGCAGGGGAAGGGCGGGCTGGCGCACAGATACGCAGTATTTT | TRBJ2-3 | . | TRBV10-2 | .
CASSLEATDTQYF | TGTGCCAGCAGCTTAGAAGCAACAGATACGCAGTATTTT | TRBJ2-3 | . | TRBV7-8 | .
CASSQDEISGNTGELFF | TGTGCCAGCAGCCAAGATGAAATTAGCGGGAACACCGGGGAGCTGTTTTTT | TRBJ2-2 | . | TRBV4-2 | .
CASSHAGGTNTGELFF | TGTGCCAGCAGTCACGCGGGGGGCACGAACACCGGGGAGCTGTTTTTT | TRBJ2-2 | TRBD2 | TRBV28 | .
CASSVTSGNTEAFF | TGTGCCAGCAGCGTAACTTCGGGGAACACTGAAGCTTTCTTT | TRBJ1-1 | . | TRBV9 | .
CASSQDSVGGTPLHF | TGCGCCAGCAGCCAAGATTCCGTCGGGGGTACACCCCTCCACTTT | TRBJ1-6 | . | TRBV4-1 | .
CASSVQPGTSSSGYTF | TGTGCCAGCAGTGTCCAACCCGGGACATCATCCTCCGGCTACACCTTC | TRBJ1-2 | . | TRBV6-1 | .
CASSMGQGAKYTEAFF | TGTGCCAGTAGTATGGGGCAGGGGGCAAAGTACACTGAAGCTTTCTTT | TRBJ1-1 | TRBD1 | TRBV19 | .
CASSLGLLTTDTQYF | TGTGCCAGCAGCTTGGGACTACTAACCACAGATACGCAGTATTTT | TRBJ2-3 | . | TRBV5-4 | .
CASSGGWEAGYTF | TGTGCCAGCAGTGGCGGGTGGGAAGCGGGCTACACCTTC | TRBJ1-2 | . | TRBV6-1 | .
CASRTQGEDGELFF | TGTGCCAGCAGAACACAGGGGGAGGACGGGGAGCTGTTTTTT | TRBJ2-2 | TRBD1 | TRBV7-7 | .